A selection of T cell receptor beta chains follows, all from one sample in a study of shared clonotypes between healthy human individuals. The assay was immunoSEQ multiplex PCR, and TCRdb's table has in-frame clones only and misses some. The sample lists some 1,900,000 clones, about 95% occurring once. Sequencing was carried out using naive CD8+ T cells sorted from blood. The receptors here all came from a man aged 18-30 years in good health. Each CDR3 is given with its conserved first and last residue. D genes are given only for firm matches. Some rows mark clone size as missing; the rest say once, few, many or name a class of expanded clone.

NA	TRBV28	NA	TRBJ2-7	CASSLISGIGEQYF	TGTGCCAGCAGTTTAATTTCGGGGATCGGCGAGCAGTACTTC
NA	TRBV27	NA	TRBJ2-1	CASTESPQGDEQFF	TGTGCCAGCACCGAATCTCCACAGGGAGATGAGCAGTTCTTC
NA	TRBV7-8	NA	TRBJ1-2	CASSFWGVDGYTF	TGTGCCAGCAGCTTCTGGGGGGTTGATGGCTACACCTTC
NA	TRBV28	NA	TRBJ1-2	CASSLSARDYGYTF	TGTGCCAGCAGTCTTTCCGCAAGGGACTATGGCTACACCTTC
NA	TRBV28	TRBD1	TRBJ2-7	CASSSTGDYEQYF	TGTGCCAGCAGTTCCACAGGGGACTACGAGCAGTACTTC
once	TRBV7-9	NA	TRBJ2-7	CASSTSVYEQYF	TGTGCCAGCAGCACAAGCGTCTACGAGCAGTACTTC
NA	TRBV7-9	NA	TRBJ1-1	CASSHEQGVAIEAFF	TGTGCCAGCAGCCATGAACAGGGTGTAGCGATTGAAGCTTTCTTT
NA	TRBV4-2	NA	TRBJ2-7	CASSQEEGGEQYF	TGTGCCAGCAGCCAAGAAGAGGGGGGGGAGCAGTACTTC
NA	TRBV30	TRBD1	TRBJ2-7	CAWRAGQGTYEQYF	TGTGCCTGGAGGGCGGGACAGGGAACCTACGAGCAGTACTTC
NA	TRBV9	NA	TRBJ2-7	CASSVESGASWNEQYF	TGTGCCAGCAGCGTAGAGAGCGGAGCGAGCTGGAACGAGCAGTACTTC
NA	TRBV5-1	TRBD1	TRBJ1-1	CASSPRGNEAFF	TGCGCCAGCAGCCCCAGGGGGAATGAAGCTTTCTTT
NA	TRBV5-4	NA	TRBJ2-7	CASSTPGPFYEQYF	TGTGCCAGCAGCACCCCCGGGCCCTTTTACGAGCAGTACTTC
NA	TRBV6-5	TRBD1	TRBJ1-1	CASSYHPTGFGTEAFF	TGTGCCAGCAGTTACCACCCGACAGGGTTTGGCACTGAAGCTTTCTTT
NA	TRBV13	TRBD2	TRBJ2-1	CASSLIGGTSGNEQFF	TGTGCCAGCAGCTTAATCGGGGGGACTAGCGGGAATGAGCAGTTCTTC
NA	TRBV29-1	TRBD2	TRBJ2-7	CSAIGLGLSYEQYF	TGCAGCGCCATCGGACTAGGCCTATCCTACGAGCAGTACTTC
NA	TRBV10-3	TRBD2	TRBJ2-1	CAISETGPSGYNEQFF	TGTGCCATCAGTGAGACCGGGCCTAGCGGTTACAATGAGCAGTTCTTC
NA	TRBV19	TRBD1	TRBJ1-1	CASSISRTGATEAFF	TGTGCCAGTAGTATAAGTAGGACAGGGGCCACTGAAGCTTTCTTT
NA	TRBV10-2	NA	TRBJ2-7	CASSEGNSYEQYF	TGCGCCAGCAGTGAGGGCAATTCCTACGAGCAGTACTTC
NA	TRBV27	NA	TRBJ2-2	CASIQIGGTGELFF	TGTGCCAGCATTCAAATAGGGGGCACCGGGGAGCTGTTTTTT
NA	TRBV27	NA	TRBJ1-1	CASIAGPTAFF	TGTGCCAGCATCGCAGGGCCTACGGCTTTCTTT
NA	TRBV9	TRBD2	TRBJ2-2	CASSVERLAGGDTGELFF	TGTGCCAGCAGCGTAGAACGGCTAGCGGGAGGGGACACCGGGGAGCTGTTTTTT
NA	TRBV27	NA	TRBJ2-1	CASSARDTNNEQFF	TGTGCCAGCAGTGCGCGGGACACCAACAATGAGCAGTTCTTC
NA	TRBV10-3	NA	TRBJ2-3	CAISDLGEDTDTQYF	TGTGCCATCAGTGACCTCGGCGAGGACACAGATACGCAGTATTTT
NA	TRBV4-1	NA	TRBJ2-1	CASSPVGGSYNEQFF	TGCGCCAGCAGCCCGGTCGGTGGCTCCTACAATGAGCAGTTCTTC
once	TRBV9	NA	TRBJ2-7	CASSVAPDSPYEQYF	TGTGCCAGCAGCGTAGCCCCGGACAGTCCCTACGAGCAGTACTTC
NA	TRBV15	NA	TRBJ2-2	CATSPGLTTGELFF	TGTGCCACCAGCCCTGGACTAACTACCGGGGAGCTGTTTTTT
NA	TRBV27	TRBD1	TRBJ1-6	CASRIWTGSGSYNSPLHF	TGTGCCAGCCGAATTTGGACAGGGTCCGGCTCCTATAATTCACCCCTCCACTTT
NA	TRBV5-1	NA	TRBJ2-7	CASRFEGNYEQYF	TGCGCCAGCCGCTTTGAGGGCAATTACGAGCAGTACTTC
NA	TRBV27	NA	TRBJ2-1	CASSHTGVQGGNEQFF	TGTGCCAGCAGCCATACCGGGGTTCAGGGGGGGAATGAGCAGTTCTTC
NA	TRBV7-6	NA	TRBJ2-7	CASTLEAAGYEQYF	TGTGCCAGCACCTTAGAGGCGGCCGGGTACGAGCAGTACTTC
NA	TRBV5-1	NA	TRBJ1-1	CASSLSGAEAFF	TGCGCCAGCAGCTTGAGCGGAGCTGAAGCTTTCTTT
NA	TRBV9	NA	TRBJ2-5	CASSGRPETQYF	TGTGCCAGCAGCGGCCGTCCGGAGACCCAGTACTTC
NA	TRBV4-3	NA	TRBJ1-2	CASSQDGAVYGYTF	TGCGCCAGCAGCCAAGACGGGGCAGTCTATGGCTACACCTTC
once	TRBV10-2	NA	TRBJ2-5	CASSAIETQYF	TGCGCCAGCAGTGCTATAGAGACCCAGTACTTC
once	TRBV13	TRBD1	TRBJ1-1	CASSRPGQGFDTEAFF	TGTGCCAGCAGCCGTCCGGGACAGGGGTTTGACACTGAAGCTTTCTTT
once	TRBV4-3	TRBD1	TRBJ1-2	CASSHPEGRQGADGYTF	TGCGCCAGCAGCCACCCCGAGGGGAGACAGGGCGCCGATGGCTACACCTTC
NA	TRBV27	NA	TRBJ2-1	CASSFFDGAQEQFF	TGTGCCAGCAGTTTTTTCGACGGGGCTCAGGAGCAGTTCTTC
NA	TRBV11-2	NA	TRBJ1-3	CASSLDYIWSTIYF	TGTGCCAGCAGCTTAGACTACATCTGGAGCACCATATATTTT
NA	TRBV28	NA	TRBJ1-2	CASSLVEGVYGYTF	TGTGCCAGCAGTTTAGTTGAGGGCGTCTATGGCTACACCTTC
NA	TRBV28	NA	TRBJ1-5	CASSSRPGGNQPQHF	TGTGCCAGCAGTTCCCGACCCGGGGGCAATCAGCCCCAGCATTTT
NA	TRBV29-1	NA	TRBJ1-1	CSVESRSEDEAFF	TGCAGCGTTGAGAGCAGGTCAGAGGATGAAGCTTTCTTT
NA	TRBV2	NA	TRBJ1-2	CASSEAGGYTF	TGTGCCAGCAGTGAAGCCGGAGGCTACACCTTC
NA	TRBV11-3	TRBD2	TRBJ2-3	CASSLGTSGRAYTDTQYF	TGTGCCAGCAGCTTGGGGACTAGCGGGAGGGCCTACACAGATACGCAGTATTTT
NA	TRBV10-1	NA	TRBJ2-1	CASSESGGGNEQFF	TGCGCCAGCAGTGAATCCGGGGGAGGCAATGAGCAGTTCTTC
NA	TRBV4-1	TRBD2	TRBJ2-1	CASSQGLAGPSYNEQFF	TGCGCCAGCAGCCAAGGACTAGCGGGACCATCCTACAATGAGCAGTTCTTC
once	TRBV19	TRBD2	TRBJ2-7	CASSRGGSYEQYF	TGTGCCAGTAGCCGGGGGGGGTCCTACGAGCAGTACTTC
NA	TRBV6-4	TRBD1	TRBJ2-7	CASSRGQGWYEQYF	TGTGCCAGCAGTAGGGGACAGGGGTGGTACGAGCAGTACTTC
once	TRBV13	TRBD1	TRBJ2-7	CASSPGTGLGEQYF	TGTGCCAGCAGCCCAGGGACAGGTTTGGGCGAGCAGTACTTC
few	TRBV7-8	TRBD1	TRBJ1-2	CASSPLTGSYGYTF	TGTGCCAGCAGCCCTCTGACAGGGTCCTATGGCTACACCTTC
few	TRBV5-1	NA	TRBJ1-6	CASSLAGQNSYNSPLHF	TGCGCCAGCAGCTTGGCCGGACAGAACTCCTATAATTCACCCCTCCACTTT
NA	TRBV18	TRBD1	TRBJ1-2	CASSPTRTGHTYGYTF	TGTGCCAGCTCACCTACCCGGACAGGGCATACCTATGGCTACACCTTC
NA	TRBV10-2	NA	TRBJ2-2	CASSESTGAGTGELFF	TGCGCCAGCAGTGAGTCAACGGGGGCGGGAACCGGGGAGCTGTTTTTT
NA	TRBV19	NA	TRBJ1-1	CASTPGPGNTEAFF	TGTGCCAGTACCCCGGGACCGGGGAACACTGAAGCTTTCTTT
NA	TRBV13	NA	TRBJ2-7	CASSLQGISGRNEQYF	TGTGCCAGCAGCTTACAAGGGATCAGCGGTCGCAACGAGCAGTACTTC